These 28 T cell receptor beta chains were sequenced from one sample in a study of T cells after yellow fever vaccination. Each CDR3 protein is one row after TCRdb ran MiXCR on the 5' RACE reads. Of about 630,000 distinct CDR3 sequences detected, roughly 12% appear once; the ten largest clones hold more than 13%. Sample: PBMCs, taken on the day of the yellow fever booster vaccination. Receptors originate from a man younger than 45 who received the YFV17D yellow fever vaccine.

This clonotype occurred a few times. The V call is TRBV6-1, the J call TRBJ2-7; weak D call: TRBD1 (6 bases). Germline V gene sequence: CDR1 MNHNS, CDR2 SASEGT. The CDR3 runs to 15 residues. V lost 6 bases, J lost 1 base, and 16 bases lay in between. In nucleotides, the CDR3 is TGTGCCAGCAGGGAACAGGGCCCCACTTCCTACGAGCAGTACTTC. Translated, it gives CASREQGPTSYEQYF.

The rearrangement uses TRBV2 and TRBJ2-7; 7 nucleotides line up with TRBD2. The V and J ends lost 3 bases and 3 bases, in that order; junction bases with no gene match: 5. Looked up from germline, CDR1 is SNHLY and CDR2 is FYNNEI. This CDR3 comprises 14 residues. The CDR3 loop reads CASSEGGVHYEQYF. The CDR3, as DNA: TGTGCCAGCAGTGAGGGAGGGGTTCACTACGAGCAGTACTTC.

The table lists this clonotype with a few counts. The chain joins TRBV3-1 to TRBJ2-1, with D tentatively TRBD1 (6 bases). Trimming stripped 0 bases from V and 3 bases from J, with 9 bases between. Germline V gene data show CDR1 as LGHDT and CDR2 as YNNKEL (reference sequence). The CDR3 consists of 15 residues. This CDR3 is CASSQDRGGYNEQFF. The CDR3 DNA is TGTGCCAGCAGCCAAGATCGAGGGGGCTACAATGAGCAGTTCTTC.

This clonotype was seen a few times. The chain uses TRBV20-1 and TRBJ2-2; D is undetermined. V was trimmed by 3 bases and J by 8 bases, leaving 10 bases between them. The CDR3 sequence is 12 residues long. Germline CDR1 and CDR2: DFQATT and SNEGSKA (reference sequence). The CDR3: CSASPRLGELFF. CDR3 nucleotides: TGCAGTGCTAGCCCCCGGTTGGGGGAGCTGTTTTTT.

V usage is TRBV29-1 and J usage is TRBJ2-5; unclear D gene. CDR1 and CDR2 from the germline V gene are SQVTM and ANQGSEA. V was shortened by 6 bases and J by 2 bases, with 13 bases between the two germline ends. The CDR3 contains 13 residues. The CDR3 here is CSVSKFPQETQYF. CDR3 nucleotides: TGCAGCGTCTCGAAGTTCCCACAAGAGACCCAGTACTTC. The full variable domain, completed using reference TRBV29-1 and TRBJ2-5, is SAVISQKPSRDICQRGTSLTIQCQVDSQVTMMFWYRQQPGQSLTLIATANQGSEATYESGFVIDKFPISRPNLTFSTLTVSNMSPEDSSIYLCSVSKFPQETQYFGPGTRLLVL.

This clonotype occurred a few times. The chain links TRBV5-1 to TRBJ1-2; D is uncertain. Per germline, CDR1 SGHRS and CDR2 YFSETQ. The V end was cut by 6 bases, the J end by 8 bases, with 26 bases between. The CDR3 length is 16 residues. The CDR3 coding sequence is TGCGCCAGCAACCTAGGTTCGGCGAGCCTCTATGGCGGCTACACCTTC. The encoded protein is CASNLGSASLYGGYTF.

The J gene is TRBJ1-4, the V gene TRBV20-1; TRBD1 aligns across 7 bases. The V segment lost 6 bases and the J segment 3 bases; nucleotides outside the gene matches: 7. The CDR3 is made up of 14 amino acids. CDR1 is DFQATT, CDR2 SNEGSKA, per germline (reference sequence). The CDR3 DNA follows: TGCAGTGCCTCCGGACAGGCCTCTAATGAAAAACTGTTTTTT. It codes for CSASGQASNEKLFF.

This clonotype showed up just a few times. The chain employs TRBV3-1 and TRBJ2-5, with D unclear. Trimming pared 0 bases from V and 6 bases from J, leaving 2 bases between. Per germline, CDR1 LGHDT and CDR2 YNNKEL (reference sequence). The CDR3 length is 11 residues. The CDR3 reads CASSQDQTQYF. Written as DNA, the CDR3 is TGTGCCAGCAGCCAAGACCAGACCCAGTACTTC.

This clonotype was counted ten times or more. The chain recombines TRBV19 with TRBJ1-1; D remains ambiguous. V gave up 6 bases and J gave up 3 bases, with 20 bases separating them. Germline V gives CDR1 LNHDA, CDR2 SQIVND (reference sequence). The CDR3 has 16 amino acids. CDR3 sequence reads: CASSPGPTGEHTEAFF. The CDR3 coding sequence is TGTGCCAGTAGCCCCGGGCCAACGGGAGAGCACACTGAAGCTTTCTTT.

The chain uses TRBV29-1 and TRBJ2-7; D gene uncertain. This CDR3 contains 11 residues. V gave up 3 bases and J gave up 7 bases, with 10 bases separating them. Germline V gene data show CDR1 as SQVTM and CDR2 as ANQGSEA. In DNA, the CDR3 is TGCAGCGTTGAGGGCCACTCAGAGCAGTACTTC. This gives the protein CSVEGHSEQYF.

This chain's CDR3 is CASSITPPGGSYNEQFF. The CDR3 bases are TGTGCCAGCAGCATTACCCCCCCGGGAGGGTCCTACAATGAGCAGTTCTTC. The chain couples TRBV6-5 to TRBJ2-1; 8 bases map to TRBD2. Germline CDR1 and CDR2: MNHEY and SVGAGI. V lost 6 bases to trimming and J lost 1 base; unmatched junction nucleotides: 11. There are 17 residues in the CDR3.

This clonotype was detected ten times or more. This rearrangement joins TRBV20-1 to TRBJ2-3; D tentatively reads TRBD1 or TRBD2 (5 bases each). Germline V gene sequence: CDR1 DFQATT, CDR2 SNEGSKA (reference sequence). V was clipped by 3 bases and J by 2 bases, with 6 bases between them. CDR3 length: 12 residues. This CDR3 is CSARGDTDTQYF. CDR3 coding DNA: TGCAGTGCTAGGGGGGACACAGATACGCAGTATTTT.

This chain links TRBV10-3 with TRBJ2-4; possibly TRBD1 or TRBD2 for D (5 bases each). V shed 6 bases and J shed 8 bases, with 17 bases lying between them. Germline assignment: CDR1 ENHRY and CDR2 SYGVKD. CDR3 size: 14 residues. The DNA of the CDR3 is TGTGCCATCAGCGTTGGGGGACGTGGTGACATTCAGTACTTC. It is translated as CAISVGGRGDIQYF.

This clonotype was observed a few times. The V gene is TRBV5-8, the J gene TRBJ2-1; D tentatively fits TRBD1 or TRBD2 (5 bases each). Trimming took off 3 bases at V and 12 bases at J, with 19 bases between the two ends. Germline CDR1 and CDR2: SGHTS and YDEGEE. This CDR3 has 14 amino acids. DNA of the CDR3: TGTGCCAGCAGCTCCGGGACCCTGGGGAGAGGGCAGTTCTTC. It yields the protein CASSSGTLGRGQFF.

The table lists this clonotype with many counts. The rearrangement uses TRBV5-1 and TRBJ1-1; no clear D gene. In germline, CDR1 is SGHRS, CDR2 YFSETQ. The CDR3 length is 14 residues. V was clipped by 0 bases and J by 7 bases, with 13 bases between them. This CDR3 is CASSLVAGYDEAFF. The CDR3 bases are TGCGCCAGCAGCTTGGTGGCGGGGTACGATGAAGCTTTCTTT. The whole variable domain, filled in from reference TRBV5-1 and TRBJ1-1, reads KAGVTQTPRYLIKTRGQQVTLSCSPISGHRSVSWYQQTPGQGLQFLFEYFSETQRNKGNFPGRFSGRQFSNSRSEMNVSTLELGDSALYLCASSLVAGYDEAFFGQGTRLTVV.

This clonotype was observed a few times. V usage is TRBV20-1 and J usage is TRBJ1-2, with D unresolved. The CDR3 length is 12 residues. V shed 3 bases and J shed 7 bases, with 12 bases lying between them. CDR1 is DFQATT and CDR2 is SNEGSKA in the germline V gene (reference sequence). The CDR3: CSASDGVFGYTF. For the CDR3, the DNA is TGCAGTGCTAGCGATGGGGTCTTTGGCTACACCTTC.

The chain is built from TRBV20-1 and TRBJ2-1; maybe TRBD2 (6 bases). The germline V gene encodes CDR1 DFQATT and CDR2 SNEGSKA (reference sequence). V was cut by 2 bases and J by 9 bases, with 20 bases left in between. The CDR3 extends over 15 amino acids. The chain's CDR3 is CSARPLAFLRGEQFF. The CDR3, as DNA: TGCAGTGCTAGACCCCTAGCGTTCTTAAGGGGTGAGCAGTTCTTC.

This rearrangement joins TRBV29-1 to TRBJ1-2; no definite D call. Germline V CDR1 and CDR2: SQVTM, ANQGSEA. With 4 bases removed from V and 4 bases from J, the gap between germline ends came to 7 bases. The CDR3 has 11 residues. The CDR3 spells CSVVSAYGYTF. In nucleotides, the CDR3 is TGCAGCGTTGTTTCGGCCTATGGCTACACCTTC.

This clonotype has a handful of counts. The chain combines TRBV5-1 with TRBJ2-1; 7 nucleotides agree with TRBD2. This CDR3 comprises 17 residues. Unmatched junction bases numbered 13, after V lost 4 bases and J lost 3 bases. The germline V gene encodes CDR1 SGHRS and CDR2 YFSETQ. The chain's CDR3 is CASSPSKWEGRYNEQFF. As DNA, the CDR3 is TGCGCCAGCAGCCCGTCTAAGTGGGAGGGCCGCTACAATGAGCAGTTCTTC.

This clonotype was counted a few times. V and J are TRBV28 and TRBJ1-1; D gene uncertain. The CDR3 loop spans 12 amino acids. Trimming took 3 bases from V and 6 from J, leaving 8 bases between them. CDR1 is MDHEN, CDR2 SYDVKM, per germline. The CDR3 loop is CASSLMGAEAFF. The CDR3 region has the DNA TGTGCCAGCAGTTTGATGGGCGCTGAAGCTTTCTTT.

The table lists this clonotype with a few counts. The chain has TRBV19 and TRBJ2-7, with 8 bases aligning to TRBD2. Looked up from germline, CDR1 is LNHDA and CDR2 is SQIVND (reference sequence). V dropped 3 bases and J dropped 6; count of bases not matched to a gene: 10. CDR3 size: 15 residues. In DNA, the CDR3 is TGTGCCAGTAGTATCTCGGTACTAGCGGCCTCCGAGCAGTACTTC. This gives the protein CASSISVLAASEQYF.

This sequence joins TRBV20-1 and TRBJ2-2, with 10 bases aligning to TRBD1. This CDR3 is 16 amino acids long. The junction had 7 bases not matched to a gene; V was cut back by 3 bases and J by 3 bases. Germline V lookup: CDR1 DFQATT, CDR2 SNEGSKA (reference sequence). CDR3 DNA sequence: TGCAGTGCTAGGGATACCGGGACAGGGGACACCGGGGAGCTGTTTTTT. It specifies CSARDTGTGDTGELFF.

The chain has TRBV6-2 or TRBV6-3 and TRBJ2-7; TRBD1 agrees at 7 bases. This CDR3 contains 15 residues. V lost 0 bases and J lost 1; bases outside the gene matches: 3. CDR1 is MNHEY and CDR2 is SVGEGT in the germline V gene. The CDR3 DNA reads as TGTGCCAGCAGTTACTCGGGACAGCAATCCTACGAGCAGTACTTC. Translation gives CASSYSGQQSYEQYF.

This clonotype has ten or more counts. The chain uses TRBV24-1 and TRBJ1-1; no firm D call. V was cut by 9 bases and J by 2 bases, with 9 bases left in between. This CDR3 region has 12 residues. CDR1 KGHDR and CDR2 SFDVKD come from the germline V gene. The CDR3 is CATHIGNTEAFF. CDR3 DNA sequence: TGTGCCACCCACATCGGTAACACTGAAGCTTTCTTT.

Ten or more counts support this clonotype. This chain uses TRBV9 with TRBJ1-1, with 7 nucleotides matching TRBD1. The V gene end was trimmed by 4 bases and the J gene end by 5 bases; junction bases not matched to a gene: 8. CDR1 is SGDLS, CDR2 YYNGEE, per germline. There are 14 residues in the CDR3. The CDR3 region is CASSSNRGGTEAFF. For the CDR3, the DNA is TGTGCCAGCAGCTCTAACAGGGGCGGGACTGAAGCTTTCTTT.

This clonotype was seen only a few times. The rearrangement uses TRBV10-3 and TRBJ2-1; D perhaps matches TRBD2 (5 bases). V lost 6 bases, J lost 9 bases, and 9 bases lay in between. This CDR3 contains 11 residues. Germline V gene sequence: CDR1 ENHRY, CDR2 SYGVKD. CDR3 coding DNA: TGTGCCATCAGAGCTGAGGGTGAGCAGTTCTTC. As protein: CAIRAEGEQFF.

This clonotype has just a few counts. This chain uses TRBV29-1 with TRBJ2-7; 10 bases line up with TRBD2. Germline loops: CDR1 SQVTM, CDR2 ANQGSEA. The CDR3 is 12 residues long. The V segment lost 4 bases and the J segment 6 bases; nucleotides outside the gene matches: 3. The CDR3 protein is CSVASGSGEQYF. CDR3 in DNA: TGCAGCGTTGCTAGCGGGAGTGGCGAGCAGTACTTC.

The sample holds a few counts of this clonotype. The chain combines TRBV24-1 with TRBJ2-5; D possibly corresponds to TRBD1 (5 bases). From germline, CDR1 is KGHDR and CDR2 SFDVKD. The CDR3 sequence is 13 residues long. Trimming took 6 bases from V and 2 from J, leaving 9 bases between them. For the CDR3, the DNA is TGTGCCACCAGTAGGACAAAGCAAGAGACCCAGTACTTC. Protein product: CATSRTKQETQYF.